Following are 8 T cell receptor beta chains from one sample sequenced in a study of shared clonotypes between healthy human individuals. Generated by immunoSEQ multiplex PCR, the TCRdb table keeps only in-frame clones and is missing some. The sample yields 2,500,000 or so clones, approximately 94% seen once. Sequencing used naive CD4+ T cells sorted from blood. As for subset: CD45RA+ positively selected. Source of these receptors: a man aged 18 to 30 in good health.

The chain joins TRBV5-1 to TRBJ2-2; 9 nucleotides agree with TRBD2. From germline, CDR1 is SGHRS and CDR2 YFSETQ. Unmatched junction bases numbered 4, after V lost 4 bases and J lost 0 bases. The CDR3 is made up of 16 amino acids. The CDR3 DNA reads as TGCGCCAGCAGCGCCTTAGCGGGGGCGAACACCGGGGAGCTGTTTTTT. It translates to CASSALAGANTGELFF.

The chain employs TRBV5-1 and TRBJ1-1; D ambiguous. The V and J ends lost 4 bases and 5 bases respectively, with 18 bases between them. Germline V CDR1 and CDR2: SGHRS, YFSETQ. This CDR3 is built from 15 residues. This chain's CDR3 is CASSLDMRAGTEAFF. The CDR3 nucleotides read TGCGCCAGCAGCCTCGATATGCGGGCGGGGACTGAAGCTTTCTTT.

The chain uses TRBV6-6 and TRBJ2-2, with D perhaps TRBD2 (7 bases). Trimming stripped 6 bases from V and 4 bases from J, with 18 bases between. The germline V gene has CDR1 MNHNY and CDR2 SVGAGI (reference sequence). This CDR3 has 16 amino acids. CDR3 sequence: CASRQNGGGLTGELFF. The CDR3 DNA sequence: TGTGCCAGCAGGCAAAATGGCGGGGGCCTCACCGGGGAGCTGTTTTTT.

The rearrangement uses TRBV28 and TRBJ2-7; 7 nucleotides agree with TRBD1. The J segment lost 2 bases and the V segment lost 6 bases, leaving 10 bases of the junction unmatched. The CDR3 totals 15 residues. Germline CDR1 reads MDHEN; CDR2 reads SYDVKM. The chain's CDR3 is CASRVRDSGPYEQYF. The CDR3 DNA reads TGTGCCAGCAGGGTCCGGGACAGCGGTCCCTACGAGCAGTACTTC.

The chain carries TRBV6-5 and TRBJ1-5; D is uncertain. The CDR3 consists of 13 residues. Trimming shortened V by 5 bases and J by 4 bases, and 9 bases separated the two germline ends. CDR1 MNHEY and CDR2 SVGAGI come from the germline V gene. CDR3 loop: CASSVNRNQPQHF. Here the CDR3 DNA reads TGTGCCAGCAGTGTGAATAGAAATCAGCCCCAGCATTTT.

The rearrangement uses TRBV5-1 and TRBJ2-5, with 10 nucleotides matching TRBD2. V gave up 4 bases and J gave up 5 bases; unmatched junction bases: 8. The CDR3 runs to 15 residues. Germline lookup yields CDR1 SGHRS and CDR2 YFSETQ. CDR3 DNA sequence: TGCGCCAGCAGCCTTGCCGGGACTAGCGTGGAGACCCAGTACTTC. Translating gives CASSLAGTSVETQYF.

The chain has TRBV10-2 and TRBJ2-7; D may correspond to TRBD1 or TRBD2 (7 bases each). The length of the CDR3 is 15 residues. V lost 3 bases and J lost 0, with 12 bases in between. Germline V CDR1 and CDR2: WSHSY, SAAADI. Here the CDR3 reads CASSETGDYSYEQYF. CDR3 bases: TGCGCCAGCAGTGAAACAGGGGACTACTCCTACGAGCAGTACTTC.

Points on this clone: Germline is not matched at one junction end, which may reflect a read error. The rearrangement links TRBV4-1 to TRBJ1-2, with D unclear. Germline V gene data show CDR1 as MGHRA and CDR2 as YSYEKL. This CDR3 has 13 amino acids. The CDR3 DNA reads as TGCGCCAGCAGCCCCCAGGAGACCCTCCCCCTCAACTTC. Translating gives CASSPQETLPLNF.